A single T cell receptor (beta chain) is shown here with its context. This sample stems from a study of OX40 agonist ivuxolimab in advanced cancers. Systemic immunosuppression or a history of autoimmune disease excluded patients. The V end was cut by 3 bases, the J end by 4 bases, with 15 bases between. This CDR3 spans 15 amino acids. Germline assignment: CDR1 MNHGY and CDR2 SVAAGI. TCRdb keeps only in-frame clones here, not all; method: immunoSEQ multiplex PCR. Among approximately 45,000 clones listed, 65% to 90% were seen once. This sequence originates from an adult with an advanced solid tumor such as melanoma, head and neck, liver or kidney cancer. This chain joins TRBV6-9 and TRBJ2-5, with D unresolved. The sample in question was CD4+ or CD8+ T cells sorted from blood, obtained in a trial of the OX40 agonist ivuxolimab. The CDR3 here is CASSYLTPVAETQYF. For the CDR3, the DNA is TGTGCCAGCAGTTACCTCACCCCTGTCGCAGAGACCCAGTACTTC.